The rows below give T cell receptor beta chains drawn from one sample of a study of patients and donors after allogeneic stem cell transplantation. TCRdb re-analysed the RT-PCR reads in MiXCR, keeping a single row per CDR3 protein. The repertoire holds roughly 940,000 distinct CDR3 sequences, with about 20% as singletons. Sequenced sample: blood, either unsorted or a sorted T cell fraction (not recorded which). The receptors were sampled from a human donor who was either an allogeneic HSCT recipient or a stem cell or donor lymphocyte infusion donor (not recorded which). It is not recorded whose cells these are; they may come from a transplant donor. Each CDR3 is given with its conserved first and last residue. The D gene is left open where the match is weak. Some rows mark clone size as missing; the rest say once, few, many or name a class of expanded clone.

J gene: TRBJ2-1; V gene: TRBV6-2/TRBV6-3; clone size: .; D gene: .; CDR3 DNA: TGTGCCAGCAGCCCAGGCTATGAGCAGTTCTTC; CDR3 protein: CASSPGYEQFF
J gene: TRBJ2-7; V gene: TRBV29-1; clone size: many; D gene: .; CDR3 DNA: TGCAGCGTTGAATTCACTCTGGACCCCTACGAGCAGTACTTC; CDR3 protein: CSVEFTLDPYEQYF
J gene: TRBJ1-5; V gene: TRBV12-3/TRBV12-4; clone size: many; D gene: .; CDR3 DNA: TGTGCCAGCAGTTTAAGTAGCAATCAGCCCCAGCATTTT; CDR3 protein: CASSLSSNQPQHF
J gene: TRBJ2-5; V gene: TRBV6-2/TRBV6-3; clone size: .; D gene: .; CDR3 DNA: TGTGCCAGCAGTACCACAGACTACCCCTCGTACTTC; CDR3 protein: CASSTTDYPSYF
J gene: TRBJ1-2; V gene: TRBV29-1; clone size: .; D gene: TRBD1; CDR3 DNA: TGCAGCGTTGAACGCGGGACAGGGACCTATGGCTACACCTTC; CDR3 protein: CSVERGTGTYGYTF
J gene: TRBJ2-7; V gene: TRBV12-3/TRBV12-4; clone size: .; D gene: .; CDR3 DNA: TGTGCCAGCACTAAAGGTGGGCACGAGCAGTACTTC; CDR3 protein: CASTKGGHEQYF
J gene: TRBJ1-1; V gene: TRBV14; clone size: .; D gene: .; CDR3 DNA: TGTGCCAGCAGCCAAAACAGAGTCGCTGAAGCTTTCTTT; CDR3 protein: CASSQNRVAEAFF
J gene: TRBJ1-1; V gene: TRBV12-3/TRBV12-4; clone size: few; D gene: .; CDR3 DNA: TGTGCCAGCAGTTTATTTGGGGTGGGGAACACTGAAGCTTTCTTT; CDR3 protein: CASSLFGVGNTEAFF
J gene: TRBJ2-1; V gene: TRBV6-1; clone size: few; D gene: TRBD2; CDR3 DNA: TGTGCCATCCGGGGGGAGAATGAGCAGTTCTTC; CDR3 protein: CAIRGENEQFF
J gene: TRBJ1-4; V gene: TRBV15; clone size: few; D gene: TRBD1; CDR3 DNA: TGTGCCACCAGCAGAGCCAGGGGGCGTGATGAAAAACTGTTTTTT; CDR3 protein: CATSRARGRDEKLFF
J gene: TRBJ1-2; V gene: TRBV7-3; clone size: .; D gene: .; CDR3 DNA: TGTGCCAGCAGCTTAACGCCGGACGGCTATGGCTACACCTTC; CDR3 protein: CASSLTPDGYGYTF
J gene: TRBJ1-1; V gene: TRBV5-1; clone size: few; D gene: TRBD1; CDR3 DNA: TGCGCCAGCAGCTTGGCAGGGGGGACGAGTGAAGCTTTCTTT; CDR3 protein: CASSLAGGTSEAFF
J gene: TRBJ1-4; V gene: TRBV7-2; clone size: few; D gene: .; CDR3 DNA: TGTGCCAGCAGCTTAGGGGGTAAAGGGGCCGAAGGTGAAAAACTGTTTTTT; CDR3 protein: CASSLGGKGAEGEKLFF
J gene: TRBJ2-1; V gene: TRBV24-1; clone size: few; D gene: TRBD2; CDR3 DNA: TGTGCCACCTGTGAAGCGGGAGGGGGACCTGGTGAGCAGTTCTTC; CDR3 protein: CATCEAGGGPGEQFF
J gene: TRBJ1-2; V gene: TRBV12-3/TRBV12-4; clone size: .; D gene: .; CDR3 DNA: TGTGCCAGCAGTTTTGGTCAGAAGGCTGGCTACACCTTC; CDR3 protein: CASSFGQKAGYTF
J gene: TRBJ2-1; V gene: TRBV7-2; clone size: few; D gene: .; CDR3 DNA: TGTGCCAGCAGCTTAATAGGGGGACACAATGAGCAGTTCTTC; CDR3 protein: CASSLIGGHNEQFF
J gene: TRBJ1-5; V gene: TRBV18; clone size: once; D gene: TRBD1; CDR3 DNA: TGTGCCAGCTCACCATCCGGACCGGGACAGGGAGGGAATCAGCCCCAGCATTTT; CDR3 protein: CASSPSGPGQGGNQPQHF
J gene: TRBJ2-7; V gene: TRBV4-1; clone size: many; D gene: .; CDR3 DNA: TGCGCCAGCACTCGTCAGGGAGATTTGGGGGAGCAGTACTTC; CDR3 protein: CASTRQGDLGEQYF
J gene: TRBJ2-5; V gene: TRBV4-3; clone size: .; D gene: .; CDR3 DNA: TGCGCCAGCAGCCCATCACGTCCTTTGGCGGAAGAGACCCAGTACTTC; CDR3 protein: CASSPSRPLAEETQYF
J gene: TRBJ2-5; V gene: TRBV6-2/TRBV6-3; clone size: .; D gene: .; CDR3 DNA: TGTGCCAGCAGCCATGCCGGGACCCAGTACTTC; CDR3 protein: CASSHAGTQYF
J gene: TRBJ2-7; V gene: TRBV12-3/TRBV12-4; clone size: many; D gene: TRBD2; CDR3 DNA: TGTGCCAGCAGTTCCGAGCGGGGGGTATTCTACGAGCAGTACTTC; CDR3 protein: CASSSERGVFYEQYF
J gene: TRBJ1-2; V gene: TRBV27; clone size: .; D gene: .; CDR3 DNA: TGTGCCAGCAGCTCCAAGGGGTATGGCTACACCTTC; CDR3 protein: CASSSKGYGYTF
J gene: TRBJ1-2; V gene: TRBV25-1; clone size: .; D gene: .; CDR3 DNA: TGTGCCAGCAGTACATTTTCGGGTTATGGCTACACCTTC; CDR3 protein: CASSTFSGYGYTF
J gene: TRBJ2-5; V gene: TRBV7-9; clone size: few; D gene: .; CDR3 DNA: TGTGCCAGCAGCTTATCACGGGACTACCAAGAGACCCAGTACTTC; CDR3 protein: CASSLSRDYQETQYF
J gene: TRBJ1-5; V gene: TRBV19; clone size: .; D gene: TRBD1; CDR3 DNA: TGTGCCAGTAGCGGGGGACAGGGGTTGGATCAGCCCCAGCATTTT; CDR3 protein: CASSGGQGLDQPQHF
J gene: TRBJ2-1; V gene: TRBV2; clone size: many; D gene: TRBD2; CDR3 DNA: TGTGCCAGCAGTGAAACGGGACTAGCGAGCAATGAGCAGTTCTTC; CDR3 protein: CASSETGLASNEQFF
J gene: TRBJ1-1; V gene: TRBV20-1; clone size: .; D gene: TRBD1; CDR3 DNA: TGCAGTGCTAGGTCGAGGCGGACGCAGGGGGCAGCTTTCTTT; CDR3 protein: CSARSRRTQGAAFF
J gene: TRBJ2-1; V gene: TRBV27; clone size: many; D gene: TRBD2; CDR3 DNA: TGTGCCAGCAGTCAGAGGACTAGCGGGAGTCCCCACAATGAGCAGTTCTTC; CDR3 protein: CASSQRTSGSPHNEQFF
J gene: TRBJ2-3; V gene: TRBV7-9; clone size: once; D gene: .; CDR3 DNA: TGTGCCAGCAGCCAGGGAGGTGCGGGATTCACAGATACGCAGTATTTT; CDR3 protein: CASSQGGAGFTDTQYF
J gene: TRBJ2-5; V gene: TRBV9; clone size: few; D gene: .; CDR3 DNA: TGTGCCAGCAGCCCCCAGGGGGGAGGAGGAGAGACCCAGTACTTC; CDR3 protein: CASSPQGGGGETQYF
J gene: TRBJ2-7; V gene: TRBV5-1; clone size: many; D gene: .; CDR3 DNA: TGCGCCAGCAGATTTCGGACGGACGAGCAGTACTTC; CDR3 protein: CASRFRTDEQYF
J gene: TRBJ2-3; V gene: TRBV10-3; clone size: few; D gene: TRBD2; CDR3 DNA: TGTGCCATCGCTAGCGGGGGGGCCGAAGATACGCAGTATTTT; CDR3 protein: CAIASGGAEDTQYF
J gene: TRBJ2-2; V gene: TRBV24-1; clone size: .; D gene: TRBD2; CDR3 DNA: TGTGCCACGTCCTCCAGCGGGGAAAACACCGGGGAGCTGTTTTTT; CDR3 protein: CATSSSGENTGELFF
J gene: TRBJ1-1; V gene: TRBV25-1; clone size: many; D gene: .; CDR3 DNA: TGTGCCAGCAGCACACAGGGTCTGAACACTGAAGCTTTCTTT; CDR3 protein: CASSTQGLNTEAFF
J gene: TRBJ2-5; V gene: TRBV5-4; clone size: .; D gene: TRBD2; CDR3 DNA: TGTGCCAGCAGAAAGCGGGGGGAGACCCAGTACTTC; CDR3 protein: CASRKRGETQYF
J gene: TRBJ1-1; V gene: TRBV29-1; clone size: .; D gene: .; CDR3 DNA: TGCAGCGTTGACGCCGACCCCGACACTGAAGCTTTCTTT; CDR3 protein: CSVDADPDTEAFF
J gene: TRBJ1-4; V gene: TRBV20-1; clone size: few; D gene: .; CDR3 DNA: TGCAGTGCAAGACAGAGCGCAACTAATGAAAAACTGTTTTTT; CDR3 protein: CSARQSATNEKLFF
J gene: TRBJ1-2; V gene: TRBV5-6; clone size: many; D gene: .; CDR3 DNA: TGTGCCAGCAGCCAGTATGGACAGCGGCCTTATGGCTACACCTTC; CDR3 protein: CASSQYGQRPYGYTF
J gene: TRBJ1-1; V gene: TRBV20-1; clone size: few; D gene: .; CDR3 DNA: TGCAGTGTCCCGAGGGGGGATGAAGCTTTCTTT; CDR3 protein: CSVPRGDEAFF
J gene: TRBJ2-5; V gene: TRBV3-1; clone size: .; D gene: .; CDR3 DNA: TGTGCCAGGGGACTAGAGACCCAGTACTTC; CDR3 protein: CARGLETQYF
J gene: TRBJ2-6; V gene: TRBV7-2; clone size: .; D gene: .; CDR3 DNA: TGTGCCAGCAGCCTGGCGAGTACTGTGGCCAACGTCCTGACTTTC; CDR3 protein: CASSLASTVANVLTF
J gene: TRBJ1-3; V gene: TRBV7-3; clone size: .; D gene: .; CDR3 DNA: TGTGCCAGCAGCTTAATTGGCCGGCCACGAGGAAACACCATATATTTT; CDR3 protein: CASSLIGRPRGNTIYF
J gene: TRBJ2-6; V gene: TRBV27; clone size: .; D gene: .; CDR3 DNA: TGTGCCAGCAGATCAGCTGGGGCCAACGTCCTGACTTTC; CDR3 protein: CASRSAGANVLTF
J gene: TRBJ2-7; V gene: TRBV10-3; clone size: few; D gene: .; CDR3 DNA: TGTGCCATCAGTGAGTCGATAAGGGTAGGGCAGTACTTC; CDR3 protein: CAISESIRVGQYF